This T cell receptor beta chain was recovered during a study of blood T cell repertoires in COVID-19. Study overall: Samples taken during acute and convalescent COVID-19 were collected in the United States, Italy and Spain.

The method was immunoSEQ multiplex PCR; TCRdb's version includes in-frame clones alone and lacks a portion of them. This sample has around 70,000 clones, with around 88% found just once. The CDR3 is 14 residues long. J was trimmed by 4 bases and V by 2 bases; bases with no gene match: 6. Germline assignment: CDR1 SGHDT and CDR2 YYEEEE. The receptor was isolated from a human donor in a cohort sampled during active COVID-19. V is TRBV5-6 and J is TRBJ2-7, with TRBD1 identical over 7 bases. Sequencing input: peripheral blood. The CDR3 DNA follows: TGTGCCAGCAGCTTCTCCAGGGGGTGGTACGAGCAGTACTTC. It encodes CASSFSRGWYEQYF.